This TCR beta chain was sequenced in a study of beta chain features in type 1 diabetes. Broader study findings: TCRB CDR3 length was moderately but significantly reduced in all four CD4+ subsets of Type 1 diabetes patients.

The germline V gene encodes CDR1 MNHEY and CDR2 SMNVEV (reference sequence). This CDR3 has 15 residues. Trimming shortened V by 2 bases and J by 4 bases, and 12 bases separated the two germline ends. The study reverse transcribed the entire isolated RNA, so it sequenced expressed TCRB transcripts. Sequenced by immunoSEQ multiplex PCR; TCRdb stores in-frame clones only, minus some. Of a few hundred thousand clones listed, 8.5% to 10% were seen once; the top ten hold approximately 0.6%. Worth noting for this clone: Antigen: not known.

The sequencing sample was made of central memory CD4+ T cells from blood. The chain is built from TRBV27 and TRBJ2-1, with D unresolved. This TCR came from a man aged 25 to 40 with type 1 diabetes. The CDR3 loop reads CASSLGQGLYNEQFF. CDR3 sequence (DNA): TGTGCCAGCAGTTTAGGCCAAGGATTATACAATGAGCAGTTCTTC.